Detailed here is one T cell receptor beta chain. The antigen is unknown. TCRdb independently ran MiXCR on the 5' RACE reads; one entry per CDR3 protein. The profile shows more than 150,000 distinct CDR3 sequences, about 21% of them singletons. This specimen belongs to a study of T-cell memory formation after mild COVID-19. Study-level background: The TCR clusters were mostly specific to one donor.

Study outcomes and limitations: There was no confirmation that second-wave clones peaking on day 37 were SARS-CoV-2 specific. Mostly located in CM and EM were contracting CD4+ clones, with contracting CD8+ clones located in EMRA. Pre-infection memory showed some responding clones, and this suggested that cross-reactive memory joined.

With 3 bases removed from V and 11 bases from J, the gap between germline ends came to 17 bases. The length of the CDR3 is 15 residues. Germline V gene sequence: CDR1 MGHRA, CDR2 YSYEKL. Input material: PBMCs or a T cell subset sorted from them (not recorded which). The rearrangement links TRBV4-1 to TRBJ1-6; the D gene is possibly TRBD1 (5 bases). The sequence derives from an adult woman who had mild COVID-19 (a few samples of this study predate the infection). Cell type and time point are not known. The CDR3 DNA follows: TGCGCCAGCAGCCACGAGACCGGGACCTCCGCACCCCTCCACTTT. Its translation: CASSHETGTSAPLHF.